These 5 T cell receptor beta chains were sequenced from one sample in a study of control samples from healthy donors and cancer patients. Measured with immunoSEQ multiplex PCR; TCRdb has only the in-frame clones, and not every one. The table has 170,000 or so clones, approximately 94% seen once; the top ten hold 1.3% to 1.5%. Material for sequencing was blood. The source of these receptors is a woman under 30 in good health.

The chain couples TRBV9 to TRBJ2-7; D gene ambiguous. Germline V gene sequence: CDR1 SGDLS, CDR2 YYNGEE. This CDR3 comprises 14 residues. V was shortened by 2 bases and J by 0 bases, with 9 bases between the two germline ends. The CDR3: CASSVESSSYEQYF. The CDR3 DNA reads TGTGCCAGCAGCGTTGAGTCAAGCTCCTACGAGCAGTACTTC. Together with reference TRBV9 and TRBJ2-7, the CDR3 gives the full variable domain: DSGVTQTPKHLITATGQRVTLRCSPRSGDLSVYWYQQSLDQGLQFLIQYYNGEERAKGNILERFSAQQFPDLHSELNLSSLELGDSALYFCASSVESSSYEQYFGPGTRLTVT.

In DNA form, the CDR3 reads TGTGCCACCAGCAGAGGGGGGACAATTAACCTTCAGCCCCAGCATTTT. Its translation: CATSRGGTINLQPQHF. The chain uses TRBV15 and TRBJ1-5, with D perhaps TRBD1 (6 bases). This CDR3 has 16 amino acids. V lost 1 base and J 6 bases, leaving 16 bases between the germline ends. The germline gives CDR1 LNHNV, CDR2 YYDKDF (reference sequence).

This chain links TRBV2 with TRBJ2-7; a possible D gene is TRBD2 (6 bases). V shed 1 base and J shed 3 bases, with 13 bases lying between them. The CDR3 consists of 15 residues. Germline CDR1 SNHLY, CDR2 FYNNEI. The CDR3 region is CASSEGGVKGYEQYF. CDR3 coding DNA: TGTGCCAGCAGTGAAGGCGGGGTAAAAGGCTACGAGCAGTACTTC.

This clone appeared a single time. The CDR3 loop reads CASSEGTSGGNEQFF. The CDR3 coding sequence is TGTGCCAGCAGTGAAGGTACTAGCGGTGGAAATGAGCAGTTCTTC. This sequence joins TRBV2 and TRBJ2-1, with TRBD2 matching over 8 bases. J was trimmed by 7 bases and V by 1 base; bases with no gene match: 6. Germline V gene data show CDR1 as SNHLY and CDR2 as FYNNEI. The CDR3 spans 15 residues.

The rearrangement uses TRBV7-2 and TRBJ1-5; TRBD1 matches 9 bases. With 1 base clipped from V and 6 bases from J, the junction kept 7 bases outside the gene matches. Germline CDR1 is SGHTA and CDR2 is FQGNSA. The CDR3 extends over 16 amino acids. CDR3 residues: CASSLVGQGHRQPQHF. The CDR3 region has the DNA TGTGCCAGCAGCTTAGTGGGACAGGGACATCGTCAGCCCCAGCATTTT.